A selection of T cell receptor beta chains follows, all from one sample in a study of cytomegalovirus exposure and HLA in healthy donors. Clones were sequenced by immunoSEQ multiplex PCR, and TCRdb holds only the in-frame ones, with some missing. The sample holds some 140,000 clones, approximately 79% seen once. Specimen: PBMCs. These receptors were collected from a woman between 45 and 60 years old in good health and CMV-seropositive. Each CDR3 is given with its conserved first and last residue. A D gene is named only where the DNA matches it firmly. Some rows mark clone size as missing; the rest say once, few, many or name a class of expanded clone.

clone_size	j_call	v_call	d_call	cdr3_length	cdr3_aa	cdr3_nt
-	TRBJ1-2	TRBV11-2	-	15	CASSRDSGSFYGYTF	TGTGCCAGCAGCCGAGATAGTGGGAGTTTTTATGGCTACACCTTC
-	TRBJ2-6	TRBV30	TRBD2	15	CAWSEGGAGANVLTF	TGTGCCTGGAGCGAGGGAGGGGCTGGGGCCAACGTCCTGACTTTC
few	TRBJ2-2	TRBV4-2	TRBD1	15	CASSGTTGGIGELFF	TGTGCCAGCAGCGGAACGACAGGGGGCATCGGGGAGCTGTTTTTT
once	TRBJ2-7	TRBV5-1	-	13	CASGEGRTYEQYF	TGCGCCAGCGGTGAGGGAAGGACCTACGAGCAGTACTTC
-	TRBJ1-1	TRBV30	TRBD1	13	CAWKGQGLTEAFF	TGTGCCTGGAAGGGACAGGGTCTGACTGAAGCTTTCTTT
-	TRBJ2-2	TRBV7-9	-	15	CASSRGGQLTGELFF	TGTGCCAGCAGCCGGGGGGGACAGCTCACCGGGGAGCTGTTTTTT
-	TRBJ1-1	TRBV7-3	TRBD1	16	CASSLEGRQGAREAFF	TGTGCCAGCAGCTTAGAAGGTAGACAGGGGGCACGGGAAGCTTTCTTT
few	TRBJ2-5	TRBV29-1	-	13	CSVEEGLQETQYF	TGCAGCGTTGAAGAGGGACTCCAAGAGACCCAGTACTTC
-	TRBJ1-1	TRBV11-2	TRBD1	16	CASSLGIGQGVTEAFF	TGTGCCAGCAGCTTAGGAATTGGACAGGGTGTCACTGAAGCTTTCTTT
many	TRBJ2-5	TRBV4-3	-	16	CASSQDRATGQETQYF	TGCGCCAGCAGCCAAGATCGAGCAACAGGGCAAGAGACCCAGTACTTC
-	TRBJ1-1	TRBV12-5	-	14	CASGLVLPGTEAFF	TGTGCTAGTGGTTTGGTACTCCCGGGCACTGAAGCTTTCTTT
-	TRBJ2-5	TRBV12-5	-	14	CASGSSGSVETQYF	TGTGCTAGTGGTTCTTCGGGGTCAGTGGAGACCCAGTACTTC
-	TRBJ1-6	TRBV28	TRBD1	15	CASNNRQGTNSPLHF	TGTGCCAGCAATAACCGACAGGGAACGAATTCACCCCTCCACTTT
-	TRBJ2-5	TRBV7-9	TRBD2	14	CASSLIGREETQYF	TGTGCCAGCAGCTTGATAGGGAGGGAAGAGACCCAGTACTTC
-	TRBJ2-3	TRBV7-2	-	14	CASSPWTDTDTQYF	TGTGCCAGCAGCCCCTGGACAGACACAGATACGCAGTATTTT
-	TRBJ2-2	TRBV5-4	TRBD2	19	CASSPTGGGAKPNTGELFF	TGTGCCAGCAGCCCCACAGGCGGGGGGGCCAAACCGAACACCGGGGAGCTGTTTTTT
-	TRBJ2-3	TRBV7-3	TRBD1	15	CASSLSRTGTDTQYF	TGTGCCAGCAGCTTATCTCGGACAGGGACAGATACGCAGTATTTT
-	TRBJ1-2	TRBV9	TRBD1	17	CASSEGTGEPGDYGYTF	TGTGCCAGCAGCGAGGGGACAGGGGAACCCGGGGACTATGGCTACACCTTC
-	TRBJ2-5	TRBV19	TRBD2	20	CASSTFNRRGLAGFKETQYF	TGTGCCAGTAGTACCTTCAATCGGCGGGGACTAGCGGGTTTCAAGGAGACCCAGTACTTC
-	TRBJ1-4	TRBV29-1	TRBD1	14	CSVQQGSANEKLFF	TGCAGCGTCCAACAGGGGTCAGCTAATGAAAAACTGTTTTTT
-	TRBJ1-5	TRBV5-1	-	15	CASRLGENSNQPQHF	TGCGCCAGCAGGTTGGGAGAGAATAGCAATCAGCCCCAGCATTTT
once	TRBJ1-1	TRBV5-1	TRBD1	14	CASSHPTGNTEAFF	TGCGCCAGCAGCCATCCGACAGGGAACACTGAAGCCTTCTTT
-	TRBJ2-2	TRBV5-5	TRBD1	14	CASRDRGNTGELFF	TGTGCCAGCAGGGACAGGGGTAACACCGGGGAGCTGTTTTTT
-	TRBJ1-1	TRBV7-6	-	15	CASTYRRGEMTEAFF	TGTGCCAGCACCTATCGTCGGGGGGAAATGACTGAAGCTTTCTTT
-	TRBJ2-7	TRBV5-1	TRBD1	14	CASSLVGTEYEQYF	TGCGCCAGCAGCTTGGTGGGGACAGAGTACGAGCAGTACTTC
-	TRBJ1-4	TRBV11-2	-	11	CASSLDRKLFF	TGTGCCAGCAGCTTAGATCGAAAACTGTTTTTT
-	TRBJ1-1	TRBV4-2	TRBD1	16	CASSPTGEGQDTEAFF	TGTGCCAGCAGCCCAACCGGTGAGGGACAGGACACTGAAGCTTTCTTT
few	TRBJ2-7	TRBV28	TRBD1	14	CASSVGQGSYEQYF	TGTGCCAGCAGTGTAGGACAGGGTTCTTACGAGCAGTACTTC
-	TRBJ2-1	TRBV5-1	-	15	CASSRDGGDYNEQFF	TGCGCCAGCAGCCGCGATGGCGGGGACTACAATGAGCAGTTCTTC
few	TRBJ2-5	TRBV5-1	-	15	CASSLAVGVEETQYF	TGCGCCAGCAGCTTGGCCGTTGGAGTTGAAGAGACCCAGTACTTC
-	TRBJ2-5	TRBV5-1	-	14	CASSLGEAQETQYF	TGCGCCAGCAGCTTGGGGGAGGCCCAAGAGACCCAGTACTTC
-	TRBJ2-7	TRBV19	TRBD2	16	CASSSLTGGGPYEQYF	TGTGCCAGTAGTAGCCTGACCGGCGGGGGGCCCTACGAGCAGTACTTC
-	TRBJ2-3	TRBV5-8	TRBD1	16	CASSTETGGITDTQYF	TGTGCCAGCAGCACCGAGACAGGGGGCATCACAGATACGCAGTATTTT
-	TRBJ2-2	TRBV25-1	TRBD1	16	CASSVFGTGGDGELFF	TGTGCCAGCAGTGTCTTTGGGACAGGGGGAGACGGGGAGCTGTTTTTT
few	TRBJ2-3	TRBV7-2	TRBD2	16	CASSPGGSGGSDTQYF	TGTGCCAGCAGCCCTGGGGGTAGCGGGGGGTCAGATACGCAGTATTTT